Listed below are T cell receptor beta chains from one sample, sequenced in a study of blood T cell repertoires in COVID-19. Assay: immunoSEQ multiplex PCR; the TCRdb copy retains only in-frame clones and omits some. The data contain roughly 35,000 clones, 88% of them singletons. The sequencing sample was made of peripheral blood. These receptors all stem from a man between 60 and 75 years old with active COVID-19. Both conserved end residues are part of each CDR3. Clone size is stated in some rows and not others, as once, few, many or a class when expanded.

CDR3aa: CASSRTQETQYF
j_gene: TRBJ2-5
abundance: NA
v_gene: TRBV3-1/TRBV3-2

CDR3aa: CASSFRGGGTEAFF
j_gene: TRBJ1-1
abundance: NA
v_gene: TRBV7-9

CDR3aa: CASSPRDRGSTNYGYTF
j_gene: TRBJ1-2
abundance: NA
v_gene: TRBV7-2

CDR3aa: CASSITGGDEQFF
j_gene: TRBJ2-1
abundance: NA
v_gene: TRBV27

CDR3aa: CSVEARQGFGEQFF
j_gene: TRBJ2-1
abundance: NA
v_gene: TRBV29-1

CDR3aa: CAWGQGRAYEQYF
j_gene: TRBJ2-7
abundance: NA
v_gene: TRBV30

CDR3aa: CASSQGQGAGNQPQHF
j_gene: TRBJ1-5
abundance: few
v_gene: TRBV4-1

CDR3aa: CASSGRLAGATGELFF
j_gene: TRBJ2-2
abundance: NA
v_gene: TRBV6-1

CDR3aa: CASTPSFVSGRPLGLETQYF
j_gene: TRBJ2-5
abundance: NA
v_gene: TRBV27

CDR3aa: CASSLGSETDTQYF
j_gene: TRBJ2-3
abundance: NA
v_gene: TRBV7-9

CDR3aa: CASRDRQGLNTEAFF
j_gene: TRBJ1-1
abundance: NA
v_gene: TRBV19

CDR3aa: CSVESGAGNTIYF
j_gene: TRBJ1-3
abundance: NA
v_gene: TRBV29-1

CDR3aa: CASSEFGGGPYEQYF
j_gene: TRBJ2-7
abundance: NA
v_gene: TRBV6-1

CDR3aa: CASSGQPQETQYF
j_gene: TRBJ2-5
abundance: NA
v_gene: TRBV18

CDR3aa: CASSTLYGGGSYEQYF
j_gene: TRBJ2-7
abundance: NA
v_gene: TRBV4-1

CDR3aa: CASSLGAGFYTGELFF
j_gene: TRBJ2-2
abundance: NA
v_gene: TRBV7-9

CDR3aa: CASSLSLAGARETQYF
j_gene: TRBJ2-5
abundance: NA
v_gene: TRBV28

CDR3aa: CASSLGPPGLASYEQYF
j_gene: TRBJ2-7
abundance: NA
v_gene: TRBV4-1

CDR3aa: CASSRPAGGLSDEQFF
j_gene: TRBJ2-1
abundance: NA
v_gene: TRBV5-4

CDR3aa: CATRTSGNTGELFF
j_gene: TRBJ2-2
abundance: NA
v_gene: TRBV5-1

CDR3aa: CASSLIGRVGDTQYF
j_gene: TRBJ2-3
abundance: once
v_gene: TRBV7-3

CDR3aa: CASSLDTGTGNTIYF
j_gene: TRBJ1-3
abundance: NA
v_gene: TRBV5-1

CDR3aa: CASSLGGAGELFF
j_gene: TRBJ2-2
abundance: once
v_gene: TRBV5-1

CDR3aa: CASSQPRDTQYF
j_gene: TRBJ2-3
abundance: NA
v_gene: TRBV4-1

CDR3aa: CASSPGTTRFQETQYF
j_gene: TRBJ2-5
abundance: NA
v_gene: TRBV19

CDR3aa: CASSSYEREGPYEQFF
j_gene: TRBJ2-1
abundance: NA
v_gene: TRBV27

CDR3aa: CARMGGNSYEQYF
j_gene: TRBJ2-7
abundance: NA
v_gene: TRBV5-1

CDR3aa: CASSQGLSTYNEQFF
j_gene: TRBJ2-1
abundance: NA
v_gene: TRBV5-5

CDR3aa: CASSARGRNSPLHF
j_gene: TRBJ1-6
abundance: once
v_gene: TRBV7-2